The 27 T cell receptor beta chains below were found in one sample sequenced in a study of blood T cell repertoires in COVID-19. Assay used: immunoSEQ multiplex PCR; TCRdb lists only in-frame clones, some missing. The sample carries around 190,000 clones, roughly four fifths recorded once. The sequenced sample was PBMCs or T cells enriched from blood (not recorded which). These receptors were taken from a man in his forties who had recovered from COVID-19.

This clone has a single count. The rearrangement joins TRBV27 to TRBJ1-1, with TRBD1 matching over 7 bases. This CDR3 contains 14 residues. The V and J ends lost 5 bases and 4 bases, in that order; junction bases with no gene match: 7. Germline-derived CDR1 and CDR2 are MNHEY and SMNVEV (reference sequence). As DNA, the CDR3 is TGTGCCAGCAGTCCCAGGGGGGAGAGCACTGAAGCTTTCTTT. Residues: CASSPRGESTEAFF.

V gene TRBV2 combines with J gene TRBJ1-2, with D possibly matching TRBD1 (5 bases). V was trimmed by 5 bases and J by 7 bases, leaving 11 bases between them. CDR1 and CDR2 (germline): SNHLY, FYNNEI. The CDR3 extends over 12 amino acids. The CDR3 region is CASSFTGTGYTF. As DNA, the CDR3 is TGTGCCAGCAGTTTTACAGGAACTGGCTACACCTTC.

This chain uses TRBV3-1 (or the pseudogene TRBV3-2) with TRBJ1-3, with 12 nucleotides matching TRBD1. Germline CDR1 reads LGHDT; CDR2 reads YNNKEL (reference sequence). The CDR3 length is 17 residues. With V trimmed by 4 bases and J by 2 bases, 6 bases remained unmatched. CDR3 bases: TGTGCCAGCAGCCCCGGGACAGGGGGCCAGGCTGGAAACACCATATATTTT. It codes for CASSPGTGGQAGNTIYF.

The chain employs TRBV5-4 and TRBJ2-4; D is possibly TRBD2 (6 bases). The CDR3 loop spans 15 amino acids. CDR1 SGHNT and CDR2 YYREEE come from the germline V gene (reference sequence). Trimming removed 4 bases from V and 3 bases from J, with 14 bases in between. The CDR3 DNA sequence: TGTGCCAGCAGCCCAGCGGGTTCCAACAAAAACATTCAGTACTTC. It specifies CASSPAGSNKNIQYF.

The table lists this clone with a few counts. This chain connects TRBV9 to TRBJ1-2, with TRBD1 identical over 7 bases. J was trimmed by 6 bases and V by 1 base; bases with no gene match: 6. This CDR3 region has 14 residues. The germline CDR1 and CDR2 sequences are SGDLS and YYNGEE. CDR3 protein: CASSVRGQIDGYTF. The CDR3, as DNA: TGTGCCAGCAGCGTAAGGGGACAGATCGATGGCTACACCTTC.

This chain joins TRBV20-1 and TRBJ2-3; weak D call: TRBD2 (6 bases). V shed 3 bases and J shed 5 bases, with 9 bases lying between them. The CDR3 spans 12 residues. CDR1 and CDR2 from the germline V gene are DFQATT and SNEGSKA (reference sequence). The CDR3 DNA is TGCAGTGCTAGTTCCGGGAGAGATACGCAGTATTTT. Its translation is CSASSGRDTQYF.

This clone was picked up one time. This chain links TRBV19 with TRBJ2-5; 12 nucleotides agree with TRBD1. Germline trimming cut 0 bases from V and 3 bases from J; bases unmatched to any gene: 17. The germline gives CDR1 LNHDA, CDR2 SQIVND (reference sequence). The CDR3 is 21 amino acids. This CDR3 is CASSIDWIPPGGTGGKETQYF. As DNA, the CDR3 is TGTGCCAGTAGTATAGATTGGATCCCTCCCGGTGGGACAGGGGGCAAAGAGACCCAGTACTTC.

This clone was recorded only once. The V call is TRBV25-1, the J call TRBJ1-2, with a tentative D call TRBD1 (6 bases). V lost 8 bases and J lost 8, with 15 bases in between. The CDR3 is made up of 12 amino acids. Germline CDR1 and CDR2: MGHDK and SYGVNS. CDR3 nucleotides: TGTGCCAGCTTTGATTCAGGGGACGGCTACACCTTC. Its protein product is CASFDSGDGYTF.

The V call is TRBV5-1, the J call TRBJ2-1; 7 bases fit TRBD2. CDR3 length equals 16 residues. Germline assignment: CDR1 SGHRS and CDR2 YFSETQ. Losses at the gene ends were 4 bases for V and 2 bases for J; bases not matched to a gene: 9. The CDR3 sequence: CASSVLAEPPYNEQFF. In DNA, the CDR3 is TGCGCCAGCAGCGTTCTAGCGGAGCCCCCCTACAATGAGCAGTTCTTC.

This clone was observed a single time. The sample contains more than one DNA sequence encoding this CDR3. CDR3 nucleotides: TGTGCCAGCAGCCTAGGGAGGGGAACTGAAGCTTTCTTT. Its protein product is CASSLGRGTEAFF. The V call is TRBV3-1 (or the pseudogene TRBV3-2), the J call TRBJ1-1, with TRBD1 as a possible D gene (5 bases). The germline CDR1 and CDR2 sequences are LGHDT and YNNKEL (reference sequence). Trimming shortened V by 4 bases and J by 5 bases, and 11 bases separated the two germline ends. The CDR3 is made up of 13 amino acids.

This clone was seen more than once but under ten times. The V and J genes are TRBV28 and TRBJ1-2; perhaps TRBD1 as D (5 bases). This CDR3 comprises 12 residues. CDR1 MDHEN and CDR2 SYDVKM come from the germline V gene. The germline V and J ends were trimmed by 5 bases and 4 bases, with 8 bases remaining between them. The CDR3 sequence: CASSRQSYGYTF. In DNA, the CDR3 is TGTGCCAGCAGTCGACAGTCCTATGGCTACACCTTC.

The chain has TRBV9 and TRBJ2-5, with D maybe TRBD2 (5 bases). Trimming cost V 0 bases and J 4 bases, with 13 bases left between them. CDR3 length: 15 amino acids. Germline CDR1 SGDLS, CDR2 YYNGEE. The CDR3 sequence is CASSVEGHEGETQYF. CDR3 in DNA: TGTGCCAGCAGCGTAGAAGGGCACGAGGGAGAGACCCAGTACTTC. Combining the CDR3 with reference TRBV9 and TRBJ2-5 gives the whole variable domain DSGVTQTPKHLITATGQRVTLRCSPRSGDLSVYWYQQSLDQGLQFLIQYYNGEERAKGNILERFSAQQFPDLHSELNLSSLELGDSALYFCASSVEGHEGETQYFGPGTRLLVL.

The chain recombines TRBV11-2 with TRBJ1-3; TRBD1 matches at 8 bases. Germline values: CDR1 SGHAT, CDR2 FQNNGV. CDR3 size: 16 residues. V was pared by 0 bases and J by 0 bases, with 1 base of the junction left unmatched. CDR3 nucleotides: TGTGCCAGCAGCTTAGAGGGGACAGGCTCTGGAAACACCATATATTTT. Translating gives CASSLEGTGSGNTIYF.

CDR3: CASSLLTGTGVYGYTF. The CDR3 region has the DNA TGTGCCAGCAGCCTTCTGACCGGGACAGGTGTCTATGGCTACACCTTC. This chain connects TRBV3-1 (or the pseudogene TRBV3-2) to TRBJ1-2; TRBD1 agrees at 8 bases. Germline V gene data show CDR1 as LGHDT and CDR2 as YNNKEL (reference sequence). V was pared by 4 bases and J by 4 bases, with 11 bases of the junction left unmatched. This CDR3 is built from 16 residues.

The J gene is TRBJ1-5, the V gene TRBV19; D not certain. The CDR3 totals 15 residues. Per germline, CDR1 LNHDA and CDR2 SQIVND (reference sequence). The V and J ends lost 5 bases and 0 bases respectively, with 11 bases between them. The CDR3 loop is CASSFGKGSNQPQHF. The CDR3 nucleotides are TGTGCCAGTAGTTTCGGGAAGGGTAGCAATCAGCCCCAGCATTTT.

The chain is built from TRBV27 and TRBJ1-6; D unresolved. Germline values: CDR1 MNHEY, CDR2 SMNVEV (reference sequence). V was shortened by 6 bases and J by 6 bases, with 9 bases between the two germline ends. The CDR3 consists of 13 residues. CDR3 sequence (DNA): TGTGCCAGCAGCCCGGGATTTAATTCACCCCTCCACTTT. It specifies CASSPGFNSPLHF.

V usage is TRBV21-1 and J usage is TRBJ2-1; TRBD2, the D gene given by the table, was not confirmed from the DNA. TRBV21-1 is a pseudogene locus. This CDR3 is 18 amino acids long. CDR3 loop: CASSNDRDWGLRWNEQFF. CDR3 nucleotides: TGTGCCAGCAGCAATGATCGCGATTGGGGACTCCGGTGGAATGAGCAGTTCTTC.

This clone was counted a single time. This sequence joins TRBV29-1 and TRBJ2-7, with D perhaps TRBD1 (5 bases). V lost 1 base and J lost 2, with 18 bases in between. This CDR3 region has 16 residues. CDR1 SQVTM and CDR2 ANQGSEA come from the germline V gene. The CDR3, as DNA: TGCAGCGTTGAAGGGGAATTCGAAGGGGCCCCCTACGAGCAGTACTTC. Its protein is CSVEGEFEGAPYEQYF.

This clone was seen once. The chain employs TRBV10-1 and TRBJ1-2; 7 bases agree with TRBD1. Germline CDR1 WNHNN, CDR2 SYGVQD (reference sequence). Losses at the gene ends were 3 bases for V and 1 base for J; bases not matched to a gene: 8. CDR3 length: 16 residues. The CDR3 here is CASSEEGTAVNYGYTF. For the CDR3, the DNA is TGCGCCAGCAGTGAAGAAGGGACAGCCGTTAACTATGGCTACACCTTC.

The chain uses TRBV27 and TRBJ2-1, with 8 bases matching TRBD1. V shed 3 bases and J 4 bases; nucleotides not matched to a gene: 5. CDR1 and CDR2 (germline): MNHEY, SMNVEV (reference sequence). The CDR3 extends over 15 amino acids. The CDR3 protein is CASSFQGAGYNEQFF. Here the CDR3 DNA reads TGTGCCAGCAGTTTCCAGGGGGCAGGTTACAATGAGCAGTTCTTC.

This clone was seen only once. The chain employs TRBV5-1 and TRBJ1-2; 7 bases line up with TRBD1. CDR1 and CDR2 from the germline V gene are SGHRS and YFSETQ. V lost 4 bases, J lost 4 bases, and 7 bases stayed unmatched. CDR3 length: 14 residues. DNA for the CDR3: TGCGCCAGCAGCCCAGAGGGACAGAGCTATGGCTACACCTTC. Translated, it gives CASSPEGQSYGYTF. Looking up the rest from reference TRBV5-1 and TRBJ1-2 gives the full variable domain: KAGVTQTPRYLIKTRGQQVTLSCSPISGHRSVSWYQQTPGQGLQFLFEYFSETQRNKGNFPGRFSGRQFSNSRSEMNVSTLELGDSALYLCASSPEGQSYGYTFGSGTRLTVV.

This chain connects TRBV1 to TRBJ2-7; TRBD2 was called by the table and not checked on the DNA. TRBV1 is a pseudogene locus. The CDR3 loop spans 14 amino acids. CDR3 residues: CTSSNGDREYEQYF. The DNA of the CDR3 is TGCACCAGCAGCAACGGGGATCGGGAATACGAGCAGTACTTC.

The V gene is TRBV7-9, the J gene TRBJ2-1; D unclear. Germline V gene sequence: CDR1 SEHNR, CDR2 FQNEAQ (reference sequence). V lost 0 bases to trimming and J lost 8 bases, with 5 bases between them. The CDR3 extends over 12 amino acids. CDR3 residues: CASSLAIHEQFF. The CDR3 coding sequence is TGTGCCAGCAGCTTAGCTATTCATGAGCAGTTCTTC.

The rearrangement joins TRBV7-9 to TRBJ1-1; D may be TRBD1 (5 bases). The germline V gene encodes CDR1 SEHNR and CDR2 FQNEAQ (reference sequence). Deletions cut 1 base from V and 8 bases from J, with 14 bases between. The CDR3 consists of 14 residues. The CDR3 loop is CASSLDSNRFEAFF. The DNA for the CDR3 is TGTGCCAGCAGCTTAGATAGTAACAGGTTCGAAGCTTTCTTT.

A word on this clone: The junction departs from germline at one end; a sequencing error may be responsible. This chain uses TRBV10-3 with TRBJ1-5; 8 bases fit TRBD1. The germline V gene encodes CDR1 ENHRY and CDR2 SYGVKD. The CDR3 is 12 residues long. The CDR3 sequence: CAAGGNNQPQHF. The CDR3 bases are TGCGCCGCAGGGGGCAACAATCAGCCCCAGCATTTT.

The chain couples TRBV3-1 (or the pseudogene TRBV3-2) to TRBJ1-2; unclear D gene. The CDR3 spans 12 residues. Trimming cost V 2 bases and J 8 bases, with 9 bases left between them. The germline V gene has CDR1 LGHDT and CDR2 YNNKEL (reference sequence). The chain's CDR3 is CASSQSGYGYTF. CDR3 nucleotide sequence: TGTGCCAGCAGCCAATCGGGGTACGGCTACACCTTC.

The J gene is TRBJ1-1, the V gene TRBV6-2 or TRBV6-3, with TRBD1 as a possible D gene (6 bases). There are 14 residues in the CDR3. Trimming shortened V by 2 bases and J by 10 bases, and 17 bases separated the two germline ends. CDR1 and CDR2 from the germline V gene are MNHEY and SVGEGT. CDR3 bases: TGTGCCAGCAGTTACAGGGGACAACCAAGCGGAGCTTTCTTT. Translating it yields CASSYRGQPSGAFF.